This T cell receptor beta chain was captured in a study of T-cell reconstitution after alpha-beta-depleted transplantation in children. Trimming left V 2 bases short and J 5 bases short, with 12 bases between. Germline V gene data show CDR1 as SQVTM and CDR2 as ANQGSEA. CDR3 length: 13 residues. This sample's TCRbeta library carried unique molecular identifier barcodes. TCRdb recomputed calls from the PCR reads with MiXCR, one row per CDR3 protein. The sample yields around 600,000 distinct CDR3 sequences, 10% seen once. This clonotype was counted ten times or more. The receptor comes from a human donor who donated a stem cell graft to a child with acute myeloid leukemia. The chain recombines TRBV29-1 with TRBJ2-5, with D maybe TRBD2 (5 bases). The specimen was PBMCs from the stem cell graft donor, collected from the stem cell graft. The CDR3 reads CSVETGWKETQYF. In DNA form, the CDR3 reads TGCAGCGTTGAAACGGGGTGGAAGGAGACCCAGTACTTC.